These T cell receptor beta chains were read from a single sample in a study of T-cell memory formation after mild COVID-19. One entry per CDR3 protein results from TCRdb running MiXCR on the 5' RACE reads. The sample includes 550,000 to 650,000 distinct CDR3 sequences, 15% to 20% seen only once; the top ten take around 7.8%. The sample consisted of PBMCs or a T cell subset sorted from them (not recorded which). The receptor source for this set is an adult woman who had mild COVID-19 (a few samples of this study predate the infection). Cell type and time point are not known. Each CDR3 is given with its conserved first and last residue. Each record gives: D gene, V gene, J gene, clone size, CDR3 protein, CDR3 DNA. A D gene is named only where the DNA matches it firmly. Some rows mark clone size as missing; the rest say once, few, many or name a class of expanded clone.

D gene: .
V gene: TRBV9
J gene: TRBJ2-3
clone size: .
CDR3 protein: CASSAYSDYTDTQYF
CDR3 DNA: TGTGCCAGCAGCGCCTATAGCGACTACACAGATACGCAGTATTTT

D gene: TRBD2
V gene: TRBV5-6
J gene: TRBJ2-4
clone size: few
CDR3 protein: CASKRGELAKNIQYF
CDR3 DNA: TGTGCCAGCAAACGGGGGGAACTAGCCAAAAACATTCAGTACTTC

D gene: TRBD2
V gene: TRBV19
J gene: TRBJ2-1
clone size: .
CDR3 protein: CASRPAGGASEQFF
CDR3 DNA: TGTGCCAGTCGTCCGGCGGGAGGAGCCAGTGAGCAGTTCTTC

D gene: .
V gene: TRBV15
J gene: TRBJ1-2
clone size: few
CDR3 protein: CATSSRTGQGYTF
CDR3 DNA: TGTGCCACCAGCAGCCGAACAGGGCAGGGCTACACCTTC

D gene: .
V gene: TRBV6-2/TRBV6-3
J gene: TRBJ1-2
clone size: few
CDR3 protein: CASRFDSIYNYGYTF
CDR3 DNA: TGTGCCAGCAGGTTCGACAGCATATATAACTATGGCTACACCTTC

D gene: .
V gene: TRBV29-1
J gene: TRBJ1-4
clone size: .
CDR3 protein: CSVASGEKLFF
CDR3 DNA: TGCAGCGTTGCTTCAGGTGAAAAACTGTTTTTT

D gene: .
V gene: TRBV6-5
J gene: TRBJ1-2
clone size: .
CDR3 protein: CASSYLGSYGYTF
CDR3 DNA: TGTGCCAGCAGTTACTTGGGGTCATATGGCTACACCTTC

D gene: .
V gene: TRBV6-6
J gene: TRBJ2-5
clone size: .
CDR3 protein: CASSYRAGSRLGETQYF
CDR3 DNA: TGTGCCAGCAGTTATCGGGCAGGGAGTCGGTTGGGGGAGACCCAGTACTTC

D gene: .
V gene: TRBV30
J gene: TRBJ2-1
clone size: few
CDR3 protein: CASKNREYNEQFF
CDR3 DNA: TGTGCCTCAAAGAACAGGGAATACAATGAGCAGTTCTTC

D gene: TRBD1
V gene: TRBV27
J gene: TRBJ2-1
clone size: .
CDR3 protein: CATQGQSSYNEQFF
CDR3 DNA: TGTGCCACCCAGGGACAGAGCTCCTACAATGAGCAGTTCTTC

D gene: .
V gene: TRBV12-3/TRBV12-4
J gene: TRBJ2-7
clone size: .
CDR3 protein: CASSLDTFGDEQYF
CDR3 DNA: TGTGCCAGCAGCCTAGACACCTTCGGGGACGAGCAGTACTTC

D gene: .
V gene: TRBV12-3/TRBV12-4
J gene: TRBJ1-5
clone size: .
CDR3 protein: CASSFAGTQPQHF
CDR3 DNA: TGTGCCAGCAGTTTCGCGGGGACTCAGCCCCAGCATTTT

D gene: .
V gene: TRBV14
J gene: TRBJ1-1
clone size: .
CDR3 protein: CASGGMAQAFF
CDR3 DNA: TGTGCCAGCGGAGGGATGGCCCAAGCTTTCTTT